A single T cell receptor beta chain is shown here with its context. Its antigen is not known. The data belong to a study of identical twins. Broader study findings: Out-of-frame alpha sequences common to twins exhibited a surplus of low generation probability.

TCRdb processed the 5' RACE reads anew with MiXCR; each CDR3 protein has one entry. The sample gives about 550,000 distinct CDR3 sequences, about a fifth of which show up once; 0.45% to 0.5% is in the top ten. This same sample was also part of a study on yellow fever vaccine responses in identical twins.

This receptor was obtained from a woman between 18 and 30 years old in good health. Specimen: CD4+ T cells sorted from blood.

The CDR3 DNA follows: TGTGCCAGCAGCCCCCGACTAGGCGGGACCTACGAGCAGTACGTC. It encodes CASSPRLGGTYEQYV. This rearrangement joins TRBV6-1 to TRBJ2-7, with a tentative D call TRBD2 (6 bases). This CDR3 contains 15 residues. V was cut by 6 bases and J by 2 bases, with 17 bases left in between. Germline V gene data show CDR1 as MNHNS and CDR2 as SASEGT.